These 3 T cell receptor beta chains were sequenced from one sample in a study of T cell clonality in common variable immunodeficiency. Using immunoSEQ multiplex PCR, the repertoire was profiled, and TCRdb retains in-frame clones only, with some absent. The sample presents 25,000 to 35,000 clones, none singletons. Specimen: peripheral blood mononuclear cells. The receptor set was obtained from a person between 18 and 70 years old in good health.

Notes on this clone: Read sequence stops 3 residues before the CDR3 end, and the germline J gene provides the missing end. The V and J genes are TRBV7-2 and TRBJ2-1; D remains unclear. This CDR3 contains 15 residues. CDR1 is SGHTA and CDR2 is FQGNSA in the germline V gene. V lost 5 bases and J 0 bases, leaving 11 bases between the germline ends. The part of the CDR3 DNA that was read is TGTGCCAGCAGCCCCAGGAAGAGCTCCTACAATGAG. This codes for CASSPRKSSYNE. In full, the CDR3 is CASSPRKSSYNEQFF. The variable domain in full, completed from reference TRBV7-2 and TRBJ2-1, reads GAGVSQSPSNKVTEKGKDVELRCDPISGHTALYWYRQSLGQGLEFLIYFQGNSAPDKSGLPSDRFSAERTGGSVSTLTIQRTQQEDSAVYLCASSPRKSSYNEQFFGPGTRLTVL.

Ten or more counts support this clone. The sequenced fragment ends 3 residues before the CDR3 boundary, so the rest is inferred from the germline J gene. This chain joins TRBV5-4 and TRBJ2-7; 7 nucleotides align to TRBD1. V trimming: 5 bases; J trimming: 3 bases; junction bases outside the gene matches: 5. The CDR3 is made up of 13 amino acids. The germline gives CDR1 SGHNT, CDR2 YYREEE (reference sequence). The CDR3 DNA, read in part, is TGTGCCAGCAGTCGACAGGGTATCTACGAG. Translation: CASSRQGIYE. In full, the CDR3 is CASSRQGIYEQYF.

Worth noting for this clone: At one of its ends the junction is not consistent with the germline gene, which may arise from a read error. Read sequence stops 3 residues before the CDR3 end, and the germline J gene provides the missing end. J is TRBJ2-1 and V is TRBV7-7, with TRBD2 identical over 12 bases. Germline-derived CDR1 and CDR2 are SSHAT and FNYEAQ (reference sequence). The CDR3 extends over 18 amino acids. The CDR3 loop is CASSLISGGLAGWNEQFF. CDR3 DNA (partial): TGTGCTAGCAGCTTAATTTCTGGGGGACTAGCGGGCTGGAATGAG.